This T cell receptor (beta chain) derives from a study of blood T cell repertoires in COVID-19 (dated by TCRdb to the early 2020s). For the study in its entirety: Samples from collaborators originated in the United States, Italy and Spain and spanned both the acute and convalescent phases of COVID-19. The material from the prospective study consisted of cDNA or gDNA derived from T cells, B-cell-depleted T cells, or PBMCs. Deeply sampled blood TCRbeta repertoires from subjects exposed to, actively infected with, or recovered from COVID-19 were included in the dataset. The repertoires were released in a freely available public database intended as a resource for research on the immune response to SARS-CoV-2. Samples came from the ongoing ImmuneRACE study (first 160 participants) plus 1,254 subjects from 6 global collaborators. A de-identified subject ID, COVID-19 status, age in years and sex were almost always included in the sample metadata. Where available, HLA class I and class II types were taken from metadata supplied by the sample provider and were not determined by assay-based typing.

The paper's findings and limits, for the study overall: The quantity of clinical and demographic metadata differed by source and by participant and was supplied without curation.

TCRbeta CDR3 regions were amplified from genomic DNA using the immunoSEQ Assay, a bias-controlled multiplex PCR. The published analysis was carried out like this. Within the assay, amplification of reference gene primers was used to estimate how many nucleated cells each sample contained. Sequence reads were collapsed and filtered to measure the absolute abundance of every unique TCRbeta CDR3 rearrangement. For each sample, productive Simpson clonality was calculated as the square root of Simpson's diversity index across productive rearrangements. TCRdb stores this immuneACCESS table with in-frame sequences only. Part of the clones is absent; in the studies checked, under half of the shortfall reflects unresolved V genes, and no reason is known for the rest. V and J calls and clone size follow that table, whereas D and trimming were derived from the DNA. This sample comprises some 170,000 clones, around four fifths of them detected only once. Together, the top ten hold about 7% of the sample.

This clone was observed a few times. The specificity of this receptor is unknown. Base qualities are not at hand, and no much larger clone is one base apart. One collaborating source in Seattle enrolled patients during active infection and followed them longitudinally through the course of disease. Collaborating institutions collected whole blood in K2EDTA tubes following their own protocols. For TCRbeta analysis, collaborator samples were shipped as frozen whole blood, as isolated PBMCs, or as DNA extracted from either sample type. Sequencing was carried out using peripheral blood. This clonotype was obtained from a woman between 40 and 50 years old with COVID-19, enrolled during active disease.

CDR3 protein: CAISTGGEAFF. The bases read TGTGCCATCAGTACAGGGGGCGAAGCTTTCTTT. In this chain, TRBV10-3 is recombined with TRBJ1-1, with 9 middle bases fitting TRBD1. V and J are trimmed by 5 bases and 8 bases, and the gene matches miss 0 bases of the junction. The CDR3, cysteine through phenylalanine, is 11 amino acids long. Left in the record is the CDR3 DNA by itself, 33 bases read in frame from the first base. Via the germline V gene, CDR1 is ENHRY and CDR2 SYGVKD.